The 23 T cell receptor beta chains listed next were all sequenced from one sample in a study of blood T cell repertoires in COVID-19. This table comes from immunoSEQ multiplex PCR, and its TCRdb copy is limited to in-frame clones, with some not included. The sample consists of over 150,000 clones, around 89% of them appearing once. Sequenced: peripheral blood. These TCRs come from a man aged 18 to 35 who had recovered from COVID-19.

This clone occurred a few times. V usage is TRBV9 and J usage is TRBJ2-1; 8 bases map to TRBD2. Per the germline V gene, CDR1 is SGDLS and CDR2 is YYNGEE. The CDR3 covers 15 residues. The V gene end was trimmed by 4 bases and the J gene end by 7 bases; junction bases not matched to a gene: 10. DNA for the CDR3: TGTGCCAGCAGCAGAGCGGGAGCGGGAATGAATGAGCAGTTCTTC. Its translation: CASSRAGAGMNEQFF.

The V gene is TRBV5-4, the J gene TRBJ1-1; TRBD1 matches at 7 bases. The CDR3 runs 13 residues. Germline V lookup: CDR1 SGHNT, CDR2 YYREEE (reference sequence). V gave up 5 bases and J gave up 3 bases; unmatched junction bases: 4. The CDR3 spells CASSRDSHTEAFF. The CDR3 DNA reads as TGTGCCAGCAGTAGGGACAGCCACACTGAAGCTTTCTTT.

V gene TRBV6-6 combines with J gene TRBJ1-1, with D maybe TRBD1 (6 bases). Germline CDR1 reads MNHNY; CDR2 reads SVGAGI (reference sequence). V gave up 5 bases and J gave up 3 bases, with 22 bases separating them. CDR3 length: 17 residues. The CDR3 nucleotides are TGTGCCAGCAGTCGTGGGACAAAAAGGGATGTGTACACTGAAGCTTTCTTT. Translated, it gives CASSRGTKRDVYTEAFF.

The chain links TRBV9 to TRBJ1-2, with 10 bases matching TRBD1. Germline CDR1 SGDLS, CDR2 YYNGEE. CDR3 length equals 15 residues. The J segment lost 8 bases and the V segment lost 2 bases, leaving 9 bases of the junction unmatched. The CDR3, as DNA: TGTGCCAGCAGCGTCATGGAGGACAGGGGGATCGGCTACACCTTC. Translating gives CASSVMEDRGIGYTF.

The J gene is TRBJ2-5, the V gene TRBV6-5; 10 nucleotides line up with TRBD2. Germline V gene data show CDR1 as MNHEY and CDR2 as SVGAGI. V shed 7 bases, J shed 4 bases, and the junction held 9 bases outside the gene matches. The CDR3 has 15 residues. In nucleotides, the CDR3 is TGTGCCAGCACTAGCGGGAGAGGAGGGGGAGAGACCCAGTACTTC. It codes for CASTSGRGGGETQYF.

The rearrangement uses TRBV18 and TRBJ2-1, with D unresolved. The V gene lost 4 bases and the J gene lost 8 bases, with 18 bases spanning the gap. Germline CDR1 reads KGHSH; CDR2 reads LQKENI. The CDR3 runs 15 residues. This CDR3 is CASSQAGRGLDEQFF. CDR3 nucleotide sequence: TGTGCCAGCTCACAAGCTGGCAGAGGTCTGGATGAGCAGTTCTTC.

V gene TRBV6-2 or TRBV6-3 combines with J gene TRBJ2-1; 9 bases are a match to TRBD2. The CDR3 is made up of 15 amino acids. CDR1 and CDR2 from the germline V gene are MNHEY and SVGEGT. Unmatched junction bases numbered 11, after V lost 6 bases and J lost 8 bases. CDR3 bases: TGTGCCAGCAGCGCCGACGGCGGGAGGGCCTATGAGCAGTTCTTC. Its protein product is CASSADGGRAYEQFF.

The V gene is TRBV4-3, the J gene TRBJ1-1, with D uncertain. The V gene's germline CDR1 is LGHNA and CDR2 YSLEER. There are 16 residues in the CDR3. V was shortened by 1 base and J by 5 bases, with 17 bases between the two germline ends. The CDR3 bases are TGCGCCAGCAGCCAAGCCTCCGGGAGAGGCCCGACTGAAGCTTTCTTT. Amino acids: CASSQASGRGPTEAFF.

This clone showed up just once. This chain uses TRBV11-2 with TRBJ2-7; a weak D match, TRBD2 (6 bases). V was pared by 3 bases and J by 0 bases, with 12 bases between. The germline V gene has CDR1 SGHAT and CDR2 FQNNGV. This CDR3 has 15 residues. Written as DNA, the CDR3 is TGTGCCAGCAGCTTGGAGGGGACGAGCTCCTACGAGCAGTACTTC. Its translation is CASSLEGTSSYEQYF.

The chain recombines TRBV24-1 with TRBJ1-5; 10 nucleotides line up with TRBD1. The CDR3 covers 15 residues. In germline, CDR1 is KGHDR, CDR2 SFDVKD. After removal of 3 bases from V and 7 bases from J, the junction contained 5 bases not matched to a gene. CDR3 bases: TGTGCCACCAGTGATCCGGGACAGGGGAACCAGCCCCAGCATTTT. Its translation is CATSDPGQGNQPQHF.

The V call is TRBV24-1, the J call TRBJ1-2; D perhaps matches TRBD1 (6 bases). The ends were cut back, 7 bases at V and 8 bases at J, with 10 bases in the middle. The CDR3 has 11 amino acids. Germline CDR1 and CDR2: KGHDR and SFDVKD. CDR3 in amino acids: CATSRGDGYTF. DNA of the CDR3: TGTGCCACCAGCAGGGGTGACGGCTACACCTTC.

CDR3 coding DNA: TGTGCCAGCAGCCGCCAGGGGTTGAGCACTGAAGCTTTCTTT. Residues: CASSRQGLSTEAFF. The rearrangement joins TRBV14 to TRBJ1-1, with a possible D match to TRBD1 (6 bases). V dropped 4 bases and J dropped 4 bases, with 13 bases sitting between them. CDR3 length equals 14 residues. Germline CDR1 and CDR2: SGHDN and FVKESK.

The chain carries TRBV9 and TRBJ2-1, with a weak D call TRBD2 (6 bases). CDR1 SGDLS and CDR2 YYNGEE come from the germline V gene. The CDR3 extends over 15 amino acids. V was trimmed by 0 bases and J by 4 bases, leaving 11 bases between them. CDR3 protein: CASSVDGGAYNEQFF. The CDR3, as DNA: TGTGCCAGCAGCGTAGACGGGGGTGCTTACAATGAGCAGTTCTTC.

The chain recombines TRBV7-2 with TRBJ2-2, with unresolved D. Trimming shortened V by 3 bases and J by 0 bases, and 5 bases separated the two germline ends. The germline CDR1 and CDR2 sequences are SGHTA and FQGNSA. The CDR3 runs 14 residues. DNA of the CDR3: TGTGCCAGCAGCTTCTCCGCGAACACCGGGGAGCTGTTTTTT. It codes for CASSFSANTGELFF.

The J gene is TRBJ1-5, the V gene TRBV11-2; D gene ambiguous. Germline V CDR1 and CDR2: SGHAT, FQNNGV. CDR3 length: 14 residues. V lost 1 base and J 4 bases, leaving 8 bases between the germline ends. The CDR3, as DNA: TGTGCCAGCAGCTTAGTTGGCTCTAATCAGCCCCAGCATTTT. This gives the protein CASSLVGSNQPQHF.

V is TRBV25-1 and J is TRBJ2-1, with 9 bases that match TRBD2. This CDR3 region has 17 residues. The trim removed 1 base at V and 6 bases at J, leaving 10 bases unmatched. Germline assignment: CDR1 MGHDK and CDR2 SYGVNS. The CDR3 spells CASSELGIAGVLNEQFF. Written as DNA, the CDR3 is TGTGCCAGCAGTGAATTAGGAATAGCGGGAGTTCTCAATGAGCAGTTCTTC.

Comment on this clone: The DNA is left out, because the CDR3 cannot be placed on it with certainty; the CDR3 is given as TCRdb lists it. The chain uses TRBV9 and TRBJ1-2. The CDR3 comprises 12 residues, both ends counted. Looked up from germline, CDR1 is SGDLS and CDR2 is YYNGEE. The CDR3 spells CASSVGSGAAFF.

The J gene is TRBJ2-1, the V gene TRBV2; D is possibly TRBD2 (5 bases). The V end lost 5 bases, the J end lost 0 bases, and 14 bases lay between the germline ends. The CDR3 is 16 residues long. Germline V lookup: CDR1 SNHLY, CDR2 FYNNEI. CDR3 loop: CASSSTAESSYNEQFF. The CDR3 DNA follows: TGTGCCAGCAGTAGTACAGCGGAGTCCTCCTACAATGAGCAGTTCTTC.

This clone appeared a single time. V is TRBV19 and J is TRBJ1-1; D may be TRBD1 (6 bases). The germline V and J ends were trimmed by 6 bases and 1 base, with 18 bases remaining between them. This CDR3 comprises 16 residues. Germline values: CDR1 LNHDA, CDR2 SQIVND (reference sequence). The CDR3 nucleotides are TGTGCCAGTAGACGCACCGGACAGCCGGGGAACACTGAAGCTTTCTTT. It yields the protein CASRRTGQPGNTEAFF.

The gene calls are TRBV30 and TRBJ1-2, with 9 bases fitting TRBD1. The V gene end was trimmed by 3 bases and the J gene end by 7 bases; junction bases not matched to a gene: 9. Germline CDR1 and CDR2: GTSNPN and SVGIG (reference sequence). CDR3 length: 14 residues. CDR3 protein: CAWRGTGNSGGYTF. In DNA form, the CDR3 reads TGTGCCTGGAGGGGGACAGGGAACTCAGGTGGCTACACCTTC.

The chain employs TRBV7-2 and TRBJ1-6; D call uncertain. V was cut by 0 bases and J by 7 bases, with 7 bases left in between. This CDR3 region has 14 residues. Germline V gene data show CDR1 as SGHTA and CDR2 as FQGNSA. CDR3 coding DNA: TGTGCCAGCAGCTTAGCCGATGCGAATTCACCCCTCCACTTT. Amino acid sequence: CASSLADANSPLHF.

The J gene is TRBJ2-1, the V gene TRBV6-4, with TRBD2 identical over 12 bases. The CDR3 is 15 amino acids. The ends lost 2 bases at V and 6 bases at J; junction bases unmatched: 2. Germline values: CDR1 MRHNA, CDR2 SNTAGT. The CDR3 nucleotides read TGTGCCAGCAGTGACGGACTAGCGGGACCCAATGAGCAGTTCTTC. This translates into CASSDGLAGPNEQFF.

CDR3 in DNA: TGCGCCAGCAGCCAAGTTATTACAAACACTGAAGCTTTCTTT. It yields the protein CASSQVITNTEAFF. The chain employs TRBV4-3 and TRBJ1-1; D uncertain. V lost 1 base and J 2 bases, leaving 8 bases between the germline ends. Germline V CDR1 and CDR2: LGHNA, YSLEER. This CDR3 comprises 14 residues.